These 5 T cell receptor beta chains were sequenced from one sample in a study of early stage breast cancer tumors. TCRdb's table, derived via immunoSEQ multiplex PCR, lists solely in-frame clones and lacks some. Of around 25,000 clones in the sample, roughly 67% are singletons; the top ten hold about 10%. Source material: breast tumor tissue. Source of these receptors: a person between 60 and 70 years old with breast cancer.

V and J are TRBV14 and TRBJ2-5; D perhaps matches TRBD2 (5 bases). Germline-derived CDR1 and CDR2 are SGHDN and FVKESK. The ends were cut back, 1 base at V and 0 bases at J, with 15 bases in the middle. The length of the CDR3 is 17 residues. CDR3 in amino acids: CASSQGSRVGYQETQYF. The CDR3 DNA follows: TGTGCCAGCAGCCAAGGCTCGAGGGTGGGGTACCAAGAGACCCAGTACTTC.

The chain recombines TRBV6-5 with TRBJ2-3; D might be TRBD2 (5 bases). This CDR3 region has 15 residues. Germline CDR1 is MNHEY and CDR2 is SVGAGI. V was clipped by 6 bases and J by 0 bases, with 13 bases between them. The CDR3 here is CASSQGRTSTDTQYF. The CDR3 DNA reads TGTGCCAGCAGCCAAGGACGGACTAGCACAGATACGCAGTATTTT.

The rearrangement joins TRBV29-1 to TRBJ1-1; D possibly corresponds to TRBD1 (6 bases). V was pared by 5 bases and J by 4 bases, with 20 bases between. The CDR3 spans 15 residues. Germline V gives CDR1 SQVTM, CDR2 ANQGSEA. Here the CDR3 DNA reads TGCAGCGTTTCCGGGGAGGGGGGACGGGTCACTGAAGCTTTCTTT. Its translation is CSVSGEGGRVTEAFF.

This clone was detected a few times. The CDR3 DNA reads TGTGCCAGCAGCCCCCACGACAGGAACACTGAAGCTTTCTTT. Protein product: CASSPHDRNTEAFF. The V gene is TRBV9, the J gene TRBJ1-1, with D perhaps matching TRBD1 (5 bases). Per germline, CDR1 SGDLS and CDR2 YYNGEE. Trimming stripped 4 bases from V and 1 base from J, with 11 bases between. CDR3 size: 14 residues.

V usage is TRBV7-6 and J usage is TRBJ2-1; D may be TRBD2 (6 bases). Deletions cut 5 bases from V and 0 bases from J, with 23 bases between. Germline V CDR1 and CDR2: SGHVS, FNYEAQ. This CDR3 region has 19 residues. The CDR3 DNA follows: TGTGCCAGCAGCATCCCATTGGCGGGGCCGAACAGCTCCTACAATGAGCAGTTCTTC. Translating it yields CASSIPLAGPNSSYNEQFF.